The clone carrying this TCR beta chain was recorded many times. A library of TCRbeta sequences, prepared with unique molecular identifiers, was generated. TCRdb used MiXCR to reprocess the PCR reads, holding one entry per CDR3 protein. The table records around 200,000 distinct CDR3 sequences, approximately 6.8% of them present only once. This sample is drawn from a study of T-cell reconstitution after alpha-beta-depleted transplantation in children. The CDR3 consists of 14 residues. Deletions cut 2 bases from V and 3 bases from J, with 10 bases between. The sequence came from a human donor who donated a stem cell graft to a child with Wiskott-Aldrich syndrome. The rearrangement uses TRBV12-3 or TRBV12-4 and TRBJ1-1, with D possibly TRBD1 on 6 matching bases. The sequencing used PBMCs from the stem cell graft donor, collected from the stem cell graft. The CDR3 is CASSLQGIDTEAFF. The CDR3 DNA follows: TGTGCCAGCAGTTTACAGGGGATTGACACTGAAGCTTTCTTT.